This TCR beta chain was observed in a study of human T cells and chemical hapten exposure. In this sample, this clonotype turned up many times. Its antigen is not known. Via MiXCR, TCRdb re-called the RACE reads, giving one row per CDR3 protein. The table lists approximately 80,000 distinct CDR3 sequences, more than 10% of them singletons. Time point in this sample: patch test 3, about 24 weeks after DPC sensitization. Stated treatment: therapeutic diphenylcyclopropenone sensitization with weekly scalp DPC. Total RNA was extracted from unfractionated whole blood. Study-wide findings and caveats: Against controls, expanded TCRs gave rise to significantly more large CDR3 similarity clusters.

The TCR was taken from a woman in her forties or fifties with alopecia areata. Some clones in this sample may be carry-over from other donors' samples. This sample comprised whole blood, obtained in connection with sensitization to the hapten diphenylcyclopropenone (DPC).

This chain's CDR3 is CASRKSELGGYEQFF. DNA for the CDR3: TGTGCCAGCAGGAAGTCGGAACTAGGGGGATATGAGCAGTTCTTC. The chain uses TRBV6-2 or TRBV6-3 and TRBJ2-1, with D maybe TRBD1 (6 bases). Germline V gene sequence: CDR1 MNHEY, CDR2 SVGEGT. The CDR3 runs 15 residues. V dropped 6 bases and J dropped 8 bases, with 20 bases sitting between them.